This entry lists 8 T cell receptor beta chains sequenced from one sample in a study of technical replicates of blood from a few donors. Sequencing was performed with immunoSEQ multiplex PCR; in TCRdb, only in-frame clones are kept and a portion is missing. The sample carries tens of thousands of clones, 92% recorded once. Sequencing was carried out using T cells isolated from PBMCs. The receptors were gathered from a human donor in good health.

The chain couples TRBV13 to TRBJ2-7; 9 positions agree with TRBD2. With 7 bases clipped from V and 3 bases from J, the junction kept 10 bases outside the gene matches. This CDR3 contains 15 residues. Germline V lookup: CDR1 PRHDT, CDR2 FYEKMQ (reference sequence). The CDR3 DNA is TGTGCCAGCACCTCATTTTTGACTAGCGGCTACGAGCAGTACTTC. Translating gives CASTSFLTSGYEQYF. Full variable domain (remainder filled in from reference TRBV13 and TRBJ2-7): AAGVIQSPRHLIKEKRETATLKCYPIPRHDTVYWYQQGPGQDPQFLISFYEKMQSDKGSIPDRFSAQQFSDYHSELNMSSLELGDSALYFCASTSFLTSGYEQYFGPGTRLTVT.

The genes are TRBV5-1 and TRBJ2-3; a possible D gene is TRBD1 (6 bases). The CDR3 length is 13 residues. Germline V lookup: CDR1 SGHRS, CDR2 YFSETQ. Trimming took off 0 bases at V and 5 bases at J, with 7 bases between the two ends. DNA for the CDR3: TGCGCCAGCAGCTTGGAGGGGGTAGATACGCAGTATTTT. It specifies CASSLEGVDTQYF.

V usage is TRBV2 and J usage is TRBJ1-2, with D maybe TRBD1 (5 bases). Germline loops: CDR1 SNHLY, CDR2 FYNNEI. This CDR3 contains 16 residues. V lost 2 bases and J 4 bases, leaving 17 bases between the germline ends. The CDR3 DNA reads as TGTGCCAGCAGTGAACAAGGGGATGGGGTTGGCTATGGCTACACCTTC. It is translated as CASSEQGDGVGYGYTF.

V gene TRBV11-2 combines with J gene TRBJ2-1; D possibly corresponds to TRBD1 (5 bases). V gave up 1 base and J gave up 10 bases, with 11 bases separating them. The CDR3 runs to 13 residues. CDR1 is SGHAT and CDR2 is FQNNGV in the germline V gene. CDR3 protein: CASSLGDNREQFF. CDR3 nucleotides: TGTGCCAGCAGCTTAGGCGATAACAGGGAGCAGTTCTTC.

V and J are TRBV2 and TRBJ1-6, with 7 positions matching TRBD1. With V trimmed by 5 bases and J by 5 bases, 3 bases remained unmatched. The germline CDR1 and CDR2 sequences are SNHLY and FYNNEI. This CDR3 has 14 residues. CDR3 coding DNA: TGTGCCAGCAGTTCCGGGACAGATAATTCACCCCTCCACTTT. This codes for CASSSGTDNSPLHF.

The CDR3 sequence: CASSFRSSGADTQYF. In DNA form, the CDR3 reads TGTGCCAGCAGCTTTCGGTCTAGCGGGGCAGATACGCAGTATTTT. The chain employs TRBV7-8 and TRBJ2-3; 9 bases are a match to TRBD2. CDR3 size: 15 residues. The ends lost 3 bases at V and 4 bases at J; junction bases unmatched: 5. Germline loops: CDR1 SGHVS, CDR2 FQNEAQ.

DNA of the CDR3: TGTGCCACCAGCAGAGGAACAGGGGCAGATACGCAGTATTTT. The encoded protein is CATSRGTGADTQYF. The gene calls are TRBV15 and TRBJ2-3; 7 bases match TRBD1. V trimming: 1 base; J trimming: 4 bases; junction bases outside the gene matches: 2. The CDR3 is 14 amino acids. The germline gives CDR1 LNHNV, CDR2 YYDKDF (reference sequence).

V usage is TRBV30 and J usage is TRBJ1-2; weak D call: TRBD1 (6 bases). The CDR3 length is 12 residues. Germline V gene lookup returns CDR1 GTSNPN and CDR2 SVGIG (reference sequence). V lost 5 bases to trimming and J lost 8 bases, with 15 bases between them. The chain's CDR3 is CAWDGTGSGYTF. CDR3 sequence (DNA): TGTGCCTGGGACGGAACAGGGAGCGGCTACACCTTC.